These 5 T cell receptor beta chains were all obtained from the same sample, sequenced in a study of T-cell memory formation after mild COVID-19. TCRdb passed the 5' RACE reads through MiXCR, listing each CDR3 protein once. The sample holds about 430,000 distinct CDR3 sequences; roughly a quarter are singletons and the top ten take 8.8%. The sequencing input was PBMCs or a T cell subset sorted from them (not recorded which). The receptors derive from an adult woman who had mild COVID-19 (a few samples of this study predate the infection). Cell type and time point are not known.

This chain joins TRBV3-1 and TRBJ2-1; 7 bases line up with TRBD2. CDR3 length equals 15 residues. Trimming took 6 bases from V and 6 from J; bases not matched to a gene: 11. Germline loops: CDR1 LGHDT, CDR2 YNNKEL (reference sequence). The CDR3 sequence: CASRHRGVSPNEQFF. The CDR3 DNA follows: TGTGCCAGCAGGCACCGGGGGGTGTCTCCCAATGAGCAGTTCTTC.

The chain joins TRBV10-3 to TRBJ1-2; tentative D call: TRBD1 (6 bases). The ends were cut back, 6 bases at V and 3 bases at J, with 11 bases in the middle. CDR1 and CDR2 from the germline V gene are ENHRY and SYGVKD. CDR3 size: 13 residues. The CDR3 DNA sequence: TGTGCCATCAGACTACAGGGAGACTATGGCTACACCTTC. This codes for CAIRLQGDYGYTF.

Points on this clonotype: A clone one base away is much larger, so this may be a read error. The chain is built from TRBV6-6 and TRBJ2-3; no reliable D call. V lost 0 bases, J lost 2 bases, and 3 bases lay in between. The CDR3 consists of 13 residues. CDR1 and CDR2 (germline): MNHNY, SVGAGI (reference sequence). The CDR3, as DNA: TGTGCCAGCAGTTACTCGACCACAGATACGCAGTATTTT. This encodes CASSYSTTDTQYF.

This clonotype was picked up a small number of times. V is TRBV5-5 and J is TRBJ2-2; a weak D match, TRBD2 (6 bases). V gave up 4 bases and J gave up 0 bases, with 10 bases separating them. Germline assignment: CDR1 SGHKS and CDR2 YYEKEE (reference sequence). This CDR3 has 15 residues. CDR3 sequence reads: CASSRDFANTGELFF. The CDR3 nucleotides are TGTGCCAGCAGCCGGGACTTCGCGAACACCGGGGAGCTGTTTTTT.

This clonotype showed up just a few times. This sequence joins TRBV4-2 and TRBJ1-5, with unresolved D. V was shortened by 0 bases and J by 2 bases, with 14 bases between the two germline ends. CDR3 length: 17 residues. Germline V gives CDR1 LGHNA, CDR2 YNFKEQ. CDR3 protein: CASSQDAVGWGNQPQHF. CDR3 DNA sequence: TGTGCCAGCAGCCAAGATGCGGTTGGATGGGGCAATCAGCCCCAGCATTTT.